This is a list of T cell receptor beta chains from one sample in a study of blood T cell repertoires in COVID-19. Sequenced by immunoSEQ multiplex PCR; TCRdb stores in-frame clones only, minus some. Of 200,000 to 250,000 clones in the sample, 70% to 90% were seen once. The sequenced sample consisted of peripheral blood. The receptors were sampled from a woman in her forties or fifties with COVID-19, enrolled during active disease. Both conserved end residues are part of each CDR3.

>TRBV19
CASSILGTGLRNEQFF
>TRBV3-1/TRBV3-2
CASSGTREETQYF
>TRBV5-1
CASSLTTGGDQPQHF
>TRBV19
CASSANLETQYF
>TRBV27
CASSSLPGTGTYEQYF
>TRBV28
CASSSQIAGLNEQFF
>TRBV5-5
CASSWDSRQAFF
>TRBV3-1/TRBV3-2
CASSPFAILAGGQETQYF
>TRBV19
CASTMGPAGNTEAFF
>TRBV6-6
CASRSGLAGGDNEQFF
>TRBV4-1
CASSQVEGGSQPQHF
>TRBV15
CATSGTSGGPSTDTQYF
>TRBV3-1/TRBV3-2
CASSQDVQQPQHF
>TRBV5-5
CASSPAGDQPQHF
>TRBV6-5
CASSSGGAAGELFF
>TRBV19
CASSIGQGTTDTQYF
>TRBV10-1
CASSPTGTGLNTGELFF
>TRBV21-1
CASSSGGWNQPQHF
>TRBV5-1
CASSPLMRDNEQFF
>TRBV4-3
CAIPTSGGSTEAFF
>TRBV5-4
CASSLGGEAWGGYTF
>TRBV5-8
CASSLSVSPLHF
>TRBV11-2
CASSLDSSDTEAFF
>TRBV30
CAWGGQGRHGYTF
>TRBV21-1
CASSKRAGGGNSPLHF
>TRBV6-6
CASTGQGTDSYEQYF
>TRBV11-2
CASSTRTGIKHPGNTIYF
>TRBV5-4
CASSLAGGSADTQYF
>TRBV6-2/TRBV6-3
CASSWVGGQAFF
>TRBV9
CASSVAPVATF
>TRBV2
CASSPGQYNSPLHF
>TRBV29-1
CSVEDPGEAFNYGYTF
>TRBV10-1
CASTSGQNTEAFF
>TRBV15
CATSRDGRTIPQPQHF
>TRBV2
CASSRLRSSPLHF
>TRBV6-5
CASTDSSYNSPLHF
>TRBV18
CASSPSSGRITSTDTQYF
>TRBV11-2
CASSLDRRAGGPINEQFF
>TRBV20-1
CSASGGAAYEQYF
>TRBV7-2
CASRTGLGGNTIYF
>TRBV19
CASSHGTGLSPLHF